Following are 24 T cell receptor beta chains from one sample sequenced in a study of CD8 T cells in ankylosing spondylitis. One entry per CDR3 protein results from TCRdb running MiXCR on the 5' RACE reads. Of approximately 260,000 distinct CDR3 sequences in the sample, more than 15% are singletons; the top ten hold about a third. Sequencing was done on a sample of blood, either unsorted or a sorted T cell fraction (not recorded which). The receptors here all came from a male donor with ankylosing spondylitis or in good health (not recorded which).

The chain combines TRBV27 with TRBJ2-7, with 7 bases matching TRBD2. J was trimmed by 0 bases and V by 4 bases; bases with no gene match: 9. The length of the CDR3 is 16 residues. Germline CDR1 is MNHEY and CDR2 is SMNVEV (reference sequence). CDR3: CASSWDSGWSSYEQYF. The CDR3 nucleotides are TGTGCCAGCAGTTGGGATAGCGGGTGGAGCTCCTACGAGCAGTACTTC.

The chain is built from TRBV9 and TRBJ2-1, with 7 bases fitting TRBD2. The CDR3 consists of 16 residues. V shed 3 bases and J 3 bases; nucleotides not matched to a gene: 9. The germline gives CDR1 SGDLS, CDR2 YYNGEE. CDR3: CASSAPLGEGYNEQFF. CDR3 nucleotides: TGTGCCAGCAGCGCCCCCTTGGGGGAGGGCTACAATGAGCAGTTCTTC.

This clonotype has just a few counts. The rearrangement links TRBV4-1 to TRBJ2-5; 9 bases line up with TRBD1. V was pared by 1 base and J by 2 bases, with 8 bases of the junction left unmatched. Per germline, CDR1 MGHRA and CDR2 YSYEKL. There are 17 residues in the CDR3. The CDR3 is CASSQAPGQGEQETQYF. The DNA of the CDR3 is TGCGCCAGCAGCCAAGCGCCGGGACAGGGTGAACAAGAGACCCAGTACTTC.

The table lists this clonotype with a few counts. The chain has TRBV10-3 and TRBJ2-2, with D hard to call. Germline CDR1 ENHRY, CDR2 SYGVKD. The V and J ends lost 4 bases and 2 bases respectively, with 8 bases between them. The CDR3 totals 14 residues. The CDR3 sequence is CAISASTNTGELFF. In DNA form, the CDR3 reads TGTGCCATCAGTGCTTCCACTAACACCGGGGAGCTGTTTTTT.

This clonotype has a handful of counts. The V call is TRBV4-1, the J call TRBJ2-7; D remains unclear. Germline CDR1 MGHRA, CDR2 YSYEKL. The CDR3 totals 14 residues. Trimming shortened V by 0 bases and J by 5 bases, and 11 bases separated the two germline ends. The CDR3 DNA reads TGCGCCAGCAGCCAAGATTTGGCCCGAGACGAGCAGTACTTC. It codes for CASSQDLARDEQYF.

The rearrangement uses TRBV3-1 and TRBJ1-1; D unresolved. V lost 3 bases, J lost 7 bases, and 18 bases lay in between. Germline V gene lookup returns CDR1 LGHDT and CDR2 YNNKEL (reference sequence). The CDR3 spans 15 residues. CDR3 sequence: CASSQGASGWVEAFF. The CDR3 nucleotides read TGTGCCAGCAGCCAGGGTGCCTCCGGCTGGGTTGAAGCTTTCTTT.

This clonotype was seen more than once but under ten times. CDR3 nucleotide sequence: TGCAGCGTTGAAGAAACTATGATGGAGACAGATACGCAGTATTTT. Translated: CSVEETMMETDTQYF. V and J are TRBV29-1 and TRBJ2-3; D unresolved. This CDR3 is 15 amino acids long. Germline V gives CDR1 SQVTM, CDR2 ANQGSEA. V gave up 0 bases and J gave up 3 bases, with 13 bases separating them.

This clonotype was observed a handful of times. This chain joins TRBV11-2 and TRBJ2-5, with TRBD1 as a possible D gene (6 bases). The V gene lost 2 bases and the J gene lost 2 bases, with 15 bases spanning the gap. CDR1 SGHAT and CDR2 FQNNGV come from the germline V gene. The CDR3 has 16 residues. The CDR3 coding sequence is TGTGCCAGCAGCTTAATCCGGACAGAGGGGCAAGAGACCCAGTACTTC. Its translation is CASSLIRTEGQETQYF.

This clonotype was seen a handful of times. The rearrangement joins TRBV29-1 to TRBJ2-2; D possibly corresponds to TRBD1 (5 bases). Trimming removed 1 base at V and 8 bases at J, with 14 bases between. The CDR3 sequence is 14 residues long. The germline CDR1 and CDR2 sequences are SQVTM and ANQGSEA. The CDR3 DNA reads as TGCAGCGTTGAAGGCTTAGGGGTCCCGGGGGAGCTGTTTTTT. Its protein product is CSVEGLGVPGELFF.

This clonotype occurred a few times. Here the CDR3 DNA reads TGTGCCACCAGCGATCCCGGGACTAGCGGGAGCCCGGGGGGCACGCAGTATTTT. Translated, it gives CATSDPGTSGSPGGTQYF. This chain joins TRBV15 and TRBJ2-3; TRBD2 matches 14 bases. The germline V gene encodes CDR1 LNHNV and CDR2 YYDKDF (reference sequence). V trimming: 5 bases; J trimming: 9 bases; junction bases outside the gene matches: 16. CDR3 length: 18 amino acids.

This clonotype was seen more than once but under ten times. The CDR3 loop reads CASSQSLALRSEQFF. In DNA form, the CDR3 reads TGCGCCAGCAGCCAATCGTTAGCCCTCCGGAGTGAGCAGTTCTTC. This chain links TRBV4-1 with TRBJ2-1; D not certain. V lost 2 bases to trimming and J lost 9 bases, with 17 bases between them. CDR3 length equals 15 residues. From germline, CDR1 is MGHRA and CDR2 YSYEKL.

This rearrangement joins TRBV7-9 to TRBJ2-2; 7 nucleotides line up with TRBD1. J lost 3 bases, V lost 5 bases, and 6 bases had no gene match. Germline V gene data show CDR1 as SEHNR and CDR2 as FQNEAQ (reference sequence). The CDR3 loop spans 15 amino acids. The CDR3: CASSPTGMDTGELFF. The CDR3 DNA reads as TGTGCCAGCAGCCCGACAGGGATGGACACCGGGGAGCTGTTTTTT.

This clonotype has more than one count but fewer than ten. This chain joins TRBV4-3 and TRBJ1-1; TRBD1 is a possible D gene (6 bases). Between the trimmed V and J ends, which lost 0 bases and 2 bases, there was a span of 13 bases. Germline CDR1 is LGHNA and CDR2 is YSLEER. This CDR3 has 16 residues. DNA for the CDR3: TGCGCCAGCAGCCAAGATCGGGGGGGCGGAAACACTGAAGCTTTCTTT. Residues: CASSQDRGGGNTEAFF.

V is TRBV4-2 and J is TRBJ2-2, with 8 bases lining up with TRBD2. Germline lookup yields CDR1 LGHNA and CDR2 YNFKEQ. The CDR3 covers 15 residues. With 1 base clipped from V and 7 bases from J, the junction kept 5 bases outside the gene matches. The chain's CDR3 is CASSQGGAGVGELFF. In nucleotides, the CDR3 is TGTGCCAGCAGCCAAGGTGGAGCGGGAGTCGGGGAGCTGTTTTTT.

V and J are TRBV6-1 and TRBJ2-5; D is unresolved. Germline-derived CDR1 and CDR2 are MNHNS and SASEGT. The V end was cut by 8 bases, the J end by 5 bases, with 15 bases between. This CDR3 region has 13 residues. As DNA, the CDR3 is TGTGCCAGCGAGGAAGGTTCGTGGGAGACCCAGTACTTC. Amino acids: CASEEGSWETQYF.

This clonotype has just a few counts. The chain carries TRBV20-1 and TRBJ1-5; 7 bases align to TRBD1. V gave up 0 bases and J gave up 9 bases; unmatched junction bases: 8. The CDR3 loop spans 14 amino acids. Germline assignment: CDR1 DFQATT and CDR2 SNEGSKA (reference sequence). This CDR3 is CSAREDRTGRPQHF. CDR3 nucleotides: TGCAGTGCTAGAGAGGACAGGACCGGGCGGCCCCAGCATTTT.

This clonotype appeared a few times. This chain joins TRBV9 and TRBJ1-2; D perhaps matches TRBD1 (6 bases). Germline CDR1 SGDLS, CDR2 YYNGEE. The CDR3 spans 15 residues. The V gene lost 4 bases and the J gene lost 5 bases, with 18 bases spanning the gap. This chain's CDR3 is CASSTNRDIRYGYTF. The CDR3, as DNA: TGTGCCAGCAGCACAAACCGGGACATTCGGTATGGCTACACCTTC.

The chain is built from TRBV2 and TRBJ2-7; the match to TRBD2 covers 10 bases. The CDR3 sequence is 16 residues long. Trimming removed 2 bases from V and 4 bases from J; junction bases left unmatched: 8. Germline values: CDR1 SNHLY, CDR2 FYNNEI. The CDR3 is CASSEKGSGRKYEQYF. CDR3 in DNA: TGTGCCAGCAGTGAAAAAGGTAGCGGGAGGAAATACGAGCAGTACTTC.

This clonotype was counted only a few times. The V and J genes are TRBV29-1 and TRBJ2-2; a weak D match, TRBD2 (6 bases). The CDR3 totals 16 residues. Germline loops: CDR1 SQVTM, CDR2 ANQGSEA. Trimming took off 0 bases at V and 4 bases at J, with 15 bases between the two ends. CDR3 sequence reads: CSVEDYSGGGTGELFF. The CDR3 DNA sequence: TGCAGCGTTGAAGATTATTCCGGGGGAGGCACCGGGGAGCTGTTTTTT.

This chain joins TRBV6-1 and TRBJ2-5; the D gene is possibly TRBD1 (5 bases). CDR3 length equals 15 residues. Germline values: CDR1 MNHNS, CDR2 SASEGT. The V end was cut by 5 bases, the J end by 1 base, with 14 bases between. The CDR3, as DNA: TGTGCCAGCAGTCCCCTCACAGACAGCCAAGAGACCCAGTACTTC. This translates into CASSPLTDSQETQYF.

The rearrangement links TRBV6-5 to TRBJ2-5; no reliable D call. The V gene's germline CDR1 is MNHEY and CDR2 SVGAGI. This CDR3 spans 12 amino acids. With 0 bases removed from V and 5 bases from J, the gap between germline ends came to 4 bases. The CDR3, as DNA: TGTGCCAGCAGTTACTCGAAGGAGACCCAGTACTTC. Its translation: CASSYSKETQYF.

This clonotype was counted ten times or more. The rearrangement joins TRBV7-8 to TRBJ1-5; tentatively, D is TRBD1 (6 bases). Trimming removed 2 bases from V and 1 base from J, with 12 bases in between. From germline, CDR1 is SGHVS and CDR2 FQNEAQ. The CDR3 sequence is 16 residues long. The CDR3 is CASSLPWTESNQPQHF. The CDR3 DNA reads TGTGCCAGCAGCTTACCCTGGACAGAAAGCAATCAGCCCCAGCATTTT.

This clonotype was seen only a few times. The V and J genes are TRBV10-3 and TRBJ2-1; unclear D gene. Germline assignment: CDR1 ENHRY and CDR2 SYGVKD. Deletions cut 1 base from V and 4 bases from J, with 8 bases between. CDR3 length equals 14 residues. The CDR3 sequence is CAISELLDYNEQFF. DNA for the CDR3: TGTGCCATCAGTGAGTTGCTGGATTACAATGAGCAGTTCTTC.

The genes are TRBV7-6 and TRBJ2-5; TRBD1 aligns across 7 bases. V was clipped by 5 bases and J by 6 bases; unmatched bases: 12. The CDR3 has 15 amino acids. CDR1 is SGHVS, CDR2 FNYEAQ, per germline. CDR3 nucleotide sequence: TGTGCCAGCAGCCCTCCGGAAGGGGGCAGAAAGACCCAGTACTTC. This sequence encodes CASSPPEGGRKTQYF.